This T cell receptor beta chain was profiled in a study of regulatory T cells in long-lasting Graves disease. In building TCR beta libraries, iRepertoire HTBI primers were used together with Arm-PCR of CDR3 regions. MiXCR, applied by TCRdb to the multiplex PCR reads, yields one record per CDR3 protein. The table has 400,000 to 550,000 distinct CDR3 sequences, 15% seen once. Noted time point: newly diagnosed GD, antithyroid drugs for less than 3 months. Isolated PBMC RNA provided the starting material for the TCR library. This clonotype was picked up a small number of times. Germline V lookup: CDR1 LNHDA, CDR2 SQIVND (reference sequence). The CDR3 is 13 residues long. With 7 bases clipped from V and 4 bases from J, the junction kept 4 bases outside the gene matches. This sample also appeared in a second study, on T cells in Graves' hyperthyroidism and ophthalmopathy. From that report: A model built on 13 V-J features separated ophthalmopathy from stable hyperthyroidism.

The V and J genes are TRBV19 and TRBJ1-1; 9 bases are a match to TRBD1. This TCR was recovered from a woman aged 25 to 39 with Graves disease. The source was peripheral blood mononuclear cells (PBMCs), collected at new diagnosis, from a patient treated with antithyroid drugs. This chain's CDR3 is CASTGTGSTEAFF. For the CDR3, the DNA is TGTGCCAGTACCGGGACAGGGAGCACTGAAGCTTTCTTT.